Listed below are T cell receptor beta chains from one sample, sequenced in a study of T cell responses to AZD1222 COVID-19 vaccine. The protocol was immunoSEQ multiplex PCR, while the TCRdb copy is restricted to in-frame clones and leaves out a portion. In the table there are 150,000 to 200,000 clones, just over 90% of which are singletons. Sequencing used peripheral blood, obtained 28 days after the second dose of the MenACWY control vaccine. These receptors were taken from an adult who received the MenACWY meningococcal vaccine as a control. Both conserved end residues are part of each CDR3. Each record gives: V gene, clone size, D gene, J gene, CDR3 protein, CDR3 DNA. A D gene is named only where the DNA matches it firmly. Clone size appears in some rows only: once, few, many, or a class for an expanded clone.

TRBV6-5	-	TRBD1	TRBJ1-1	CASTIDRGTSEAFF	TGTGCCAGCACCATAGACAGGGGAACTTCTGAAGCTTTCTTT
TRBV19	-	-	TRBJ1-1	CASTPSLRAGNTEAFF	TGTGCCAGTACCCCCTCCCTGAGGGCGGGGAACACTGAAGCTTTCTTT
TRBV29-1	-	-	TRBJ1-1	CSVAVGGDTEAFF	TGCAGCGTTGCTGTAGGGGGTGACACTGAAGCTTTCTTT
TRBV30	-	-	TRBJ1-1	CAWRPTGGTNTEAFF	TGTGCCTGGAGACCTACGGGGGGCACGAACACTGAAGCTTTCTTT
TRBV19	once	-	TRBJ2-7	CATSDGRSKYEQYF	TGTGCCACATCGGATGGCAGGTCAAAATACGAGCAGTACTTC
TRBV11-3	-	TRBD2	TRBJ2-5	CASSSTGRDYLETQYF	TGTGCCAGCAGCTCCACGGGGAGGGACTATCTAGAGACCCAGTACTTC
TRBV19	-	-	TRBJ1-1	CASSIEAGRTEAFF	TGTGCCAGTAGTATAGAGGCAGGGCGGACTGAAGCTTTCTTT
TRBV7-2	-	-	TRBJ2-2	CASSGYTGELFF	TGTGCCAGCAGCGGATACACCGGGGAGCTGTTTTTT
TRBV19	-	-	TRBJ1-2	CASSIEWARDGYTF	TGTGCCAGTAGTATCGAGTGGGCCAGGGATGGCTACACCTTC
TRBV18	-	TRBD2	TRBJ2-7	CASSPRRGAQNSYEQYF	TGTGCCAGCTCACCACGGCGGGGGGCTCAGAACTCCTACGAGCAGTACTTC
TRBV5-1	-	-	TRBJ2-2	CASKFGRSNTGELFF	TGCGCCAGCAAATTCGGACGGTCGAACACCGGGGAGCTGTTTTTT
TRBV30	-	-	TRBJ1-2	CAWSVIQGRGGYTF	TGTGCCTGGAGTGTAATTCAGGGGAGGGGTGGCTACACCTTC
TRBV5-1	once	TRBD1	TRBJ2-5	CASSRGQGRQETQYF	TGCGCCAGCAGCCGGGGACAGGGAAGACAAGAGACCCAGTACTTC
TRBV28	-	-	TRBJ1-2	CASSFAGDYGYTF	TGTGCCAGCAGTTTCGCAGGGGACTATGGCTACACCTTC
TRBV3-1/TRBV3-2	-	-	TRBJ1-5	CASSQDLRNQPQHF	TGTGCCAGCAGCCAAGATTTGAGGAATCAGCCCCAGCATTTT
TRBV19	-	TRBD2	TRBJ2-7	CASSIETGSGLAGESYEQYF	TGTGCCAGTAGTATTGAGACAGGGTCAGGACTAGCGGGAGAATCCTACGAGCAGTACTTC
TRBV5-6	-	TRBD1	TRBJ1-5	CASSGTDDQPQHF	TGTGCCAGCAGCGGGACAGATGATCAGCCCCAGCATTTT
TRBV6-1	-	-	TRBJ1-2	CASSERGGGLNYGYTF	TGTGCCAGCAGTGAAAGGGGCGGGGGCCTTAACTATGGCTACACCTTC
TRBV27	once	TRBD1	TRBJ2-2	CASDEGQGDGELFF	TGTGCCAGCGACGAGGGACAGGGGGACGGGGAGCTGTTTTTT
TRBV6-5	-	TRBD1	TRBJ1-1	CASSFEGQGSTEAFF	TGTGCCAGCAGTTTCGAGGGACAGGGGAGTACTGAAGCTTTCTTT
TRBV27	-	-	TRBJ1-5	CASSPSRGMGNQPQHF	TGTGCCAGCTCGCCCTCCAGGGGAATGGGCAATCAGCCCCAGCATTTT
TRBV12-2	-	-	TRBJ1-2	CASRPKGLLNLYGYTF	TGTGCAAGTCGCCCAAAGGGCCTGTTGAATTTATATGGCTACACCTTC
TRBV30	-	-	TRBJ1-1	CAWSVFPSTEAFF	TGTGCCTGGAGTGTTTTTCCGTCCACTGAAGCTTTCTTT
TRBV7-2	-	-	TRBJ2-3	CRGRRGQTDTQYF	TGTAGGGGCCGGAGGGGGCAAACAGATACGCAGTATTTT
TRBV11-3	-	-	TRBJ1-5	CASSSRGGQPQHF	TGTGCCAGCAGCTCGAGAGGAGGTCAGCCCCAGCATTTT
TRBV24-1	-	-	TRBJ2-1	CATSDLKEGEQFF	TGTGCCACCAGTGATTTAAAGGAAGGTGAGCAGTTCTTC
TRBV5-8	-	-	TRBJ2-5	CASSFLGRRETQYF	TGTGCCAGCAGCTTTCTGGGGCGGCGAGAGACCCAGTACTTC
TRBV20-1	-	TRBD1	TRBJ1-1	CSTSTGGDTEAFF	TGCAGTACTAGTACAGGGGGGGACACTGAAGCTTTCTTT
TRBV4-3	-	-	TRBJ1-2	CASSQDWTSQYGYTF	TGCGCCAGCAGCCAAGACTGGACTTCCCAATATGGCTACACCTTC
TRBV4-2	-	-	TRBJ2-2	CASSQEGAVRPGELFF	TGTGCCAGCAGCCAAGAAGGAGCGGTCAGGCCCGGGGAGCTGTTTTTT
TRBV5-1	-	TRBD1	TRBJ2-7	CASSFGQGPYEQYF	TGCGCCAGCAGCTTCGGACAGGGGCCCTACGAGCAGTACTTC
TRBV7-2	-	TRBD1	TRBJ1-5	CASSLAAGGSNQPQHF	TGTGCCAGCAGCTTAGCCGCAGGGGGTAGCAATCAGCCCCAGCATTTT
TRBV30	-	-	TRBJ1-6	CAWSSYNSPLHF	TGTGCCTGGAGCTCCTATAATTCACCCCTCCACTTT
TRBV19	-	-	TRBJ2-1	CASSRVIYNEQFF	TGTGCCAGTTCTCGCGTTATCTACAATGAGCAGTTCTTC
TRBV24-1	-	TRBD2	TRBJ2-7	CATSGPGLAGMGNEQYF	TGTGCCACCAGTGGACCGGGACTAGCGGGAATGGGGAACGAGCAGTACTTC
TRBV30	-	-	TRBJ1-1	CAWKSQMNTEAFF	TGTGCCTGGAAGAGCCAGATGAACACTGAAGCTTTCTTT